This T cell receptor (beta chain) appears in the sequencing data of a study of blood T cell repertoires in COVID-19. Here immunoSEQ multiplex PCR was the method, and the copy in TCRdb shows in-frame clones only, minus some. The sample carries about 350,000 clones, about 90% recorded once. The sample taken for sequencing was PBMCs or T cells enriched from blood (not recorded which). This clonotype was obtained from a woman aged 30 to 39 who had recovered from COVID-19.

The CDR3 sequence: CATSTLGGEQFF. In DNA form, the CDR3 reads TGTGCCACCAGCACCCTCGGGGGTGAGCAGTTCTTC. This chain joins TRBV15 and TRBJ2-1; tentatively, D is TRBD2 (6 bases). The CDR3 is 12 residues long. Germline V gives CDR1 LNHNV, CDR2 YYDKDF (reference sequence). Trimming cost V 4 bases and J 9 bases, with 10 bases left between them.